These 21 T cell receptor beta chains were sequenced from one sample in a study of blood T cell repertoires in COVID-19. TCRdb keeps only in-frame clones here, not all; method: immunoSEQ multiplex PCR. The data hold roughly 210,000 clones, with roughly 84% observed a single time. The sequenced sample consisted of peripheral blood. Source of these receptors: a woman aged 80 or older with COVID-19, enrolled during active disease.

CDR3 region: CAISGDRGRSEQYF. CDR3 nucleotide sequence: TGTGCCATCAGTGGCGACAGGGGTCGTAGCGAGCAGTACTTC. The chain uses TRBV10-3 and TRBJ2-7; TRBD1 matches 8 bases. The CDR3 runs to 14 residues. CDR1 and CDR2 (germline): ENHRY, SYGVKD. The V and J ends lost 4 bases and 6 bases, in that order; junction bases with no gene match: 8.

The chain is built from TRBV7-7 and TRBJ2-2, with TRBD2 matching 15 bases. The germline V gene has CDR1 SSHAT and CDR2 FNYEAQ (reference sequence). CDR3 length: 17 residues. Trimming removed 5 bases from V and 5 bases from J; junction bases left unmatched: 6. CDR3 amino acids: CASSQAGTSGGTGELFF. Here the CDR3 DNA reads TGTGCCAGCAGCCAAGCCGGGACTAGCGGGGGGACCGGGGAGCTGTTTTTT.

The chain links TRBV11-2 to TRBJ1-2; D gene ambiguous. V shed 3 bases and J shed 4 bases, with 6 bases lying between them. CDR1 and CDR2 from the germline V gene are SGHAT and FQNNGV. This CDR3 is built from 12 residues. The CDR3 protein is CASSFGGYGYTF. The CDR3 DNA sequence: TGTGCCAGCAGCTTTGGAGGCTATGGCTACACCTTC.

V gene TRBV18 combines with J gene TRBJ2-7, with 7 bases identical to TRBD1. There are 15 residues in the CDR3. The V and J ends lost 4 bases and 6 bases, in that order; junction bases with no gene match: 12. Germline values: CDR1 KGHSH, CDR2 LQKENI. This CDR3 reads CASSLATGQALEQYV. CDR3 DNA: TGTGCCAGCTCACTCGCAACCGGACAGGCTCTCGAGCAGTACGTC.

The chain links TRBV29-1 to TRBJ1-4; 9 nucleotides align to TRBD1. The length of the CDR3 is 14 residues. Unmatched junction bases numbered 5, after V lost 2 bases and J lost 7 bases. Per germline, CDR1 SQVTM and CDR2 ANQGSEA. The CDR3 sequence is CSVERQGVREKLFF. The CDR3 DNA sequence: TGCAGCGTTGAAAGACAGGGGGTTCGTGAAAAACTGTTTTTT.

V usage is TRBV11-2 and J usage is TRBJ2-3, with D perhaps TRBD2 (7 bases). Germline values: CDR1 SGHAT, CDR2 FQNNGV. CDR3 length equals 15 residues. Trimming pared 1 base from V and 3 bases from J, leaving 11 bases between. The CDR3 DNA sequence: TGTGCCAGCAGCTTAGCGGGGGGCGGTACAGATACGCAGTATTTT. Translated: CASSLAGGGTDTQYF.

V and J are TRBV19 and TRBJ1-6; TRBD1 matches 7 bases. Trimming at V came to 8 bases and at J to 6 bases, leaving 4 bases not matched to a gene. The CDR3 is 13 amino acids. Germline lookup yields CDR1 LNHDA and CDR2 SQIVND (reference sequence). CDR3 loop: CASHNRGNSPLHF. In DNA form, the CDR3 reads TGTGCCAGTCACAACAGGGGTAATTCACCCCTCCACTTT.

The V call is TRBV6-1, the J call TRBJ1-2; D is unresolved. The CDR3 loop spans 14 amino acids. Trimming removed 1 base at V and 4 bases at J, with 10 bases between. Per germline, CDR1 MNHNS and CDR2 SASEGT. The CDR3 bases are TGTGCCAGCAGTGAAGGCGGCCTAGGCTATGGCTACACCTTC. Protein product: CASSEGGLGYGYTF.

For the CDR3, the DNA is TGTGCCAGCAGCTTGGTTGCTACTGACACTGAAGCTTTCTTT. Protein product: CASSLVATDTEAFF. V gene TRBV5-5 combines with J gene TRBJ1-1; D unresolved. Germline CDR1 is SGHKS and CDR2 is YYEKEE (reference sequence). Trimming cost V 0 bases and J 3 bases, with 9 bases left between them. This CDR3 is 14 amino acids long.

The rearrangement joins TRBV29-1 to TRBJ1-1; 7 nucleotides match TRBD1. J gave up 1 base and V 8 bases, and 7 bases lay outside the gene matches. Germline values: CDR1 SQVTM, CDR2 ANQGSEA. CDR3 size: 13 residues. This chain's CDR3 is CSLQQGRNTEAFF. CDR3 coding DNA: TGCAGCTTACAACAGGGGCGGAACACTGAAGCTTTCTTT.

This chain connects TRBV7-9 to TRBJ1-2; perhaps TRBD1 as D (5 bases). The CDR3 runs to 15 residues. With 3 bases removed from V and 4 bases from J, the gap between germline ends came to 15 bases. The V gene's germline CDR1 is SEHNR and CDR2 FQNEAQ (reference sequence). The CDR3 is CASSLGGTDAYGYTF. The CDR3 DNA sequence: TGTGCCAGCAGCTTGGGGGGGACGGACGCCTATGGCTACACCTTC. Looking up the rest from reference TRBV7-9 and TRBJ1-2 gives the full variable domain: DTGVSQNPRHKITKRGQNVTFRCDPISEHNRLYWYRQTLGQGPEFLTYFQNEAQLEKSRLLSDRFSAERPKGSFSTLEIQRTEQGDSAMYLCASSLGGTDAYGYTFGSGTRLTVV.

V gene TRBV7-2 combines with J gene TRBJ1-5; D is ambiguous. V was trimmed by 3 bases and J by 0 bases, leaving 9 bases between them. The germline CDR1 and CDR2 sequences are SGHTA and FQGNSA. CDR3 length equals 15 residues. CDR3 in DNA: TGTGCCAGCAGCTTGAAACTCGGTAGCAATCAGCCCCAGCATTTT. Residues: CASSLKLGSNQPQHF.

This clone has just a few counts. The V call is TRBV25-1, the J call TRBJ2-7; 7 bases fit TRBD2. V lost 6 bases and J lost 10; bases outside the gene matches: 6. Germline V lookup: CDR1 MGHDK, CDR2 SYGVNS. The CDR3 length is 11 residues. The CDR3 nucleotides read TGTGCCAGCAGGGAGTTGGGACTACAGTACTTC. Residues: CASRELGLQYF.

As to this clone: Because the CDR3 is missing its conserved closing phenylalanine or tryptophan, this is likely a read error. The limits of the CDR3 on the DNA are not certain, so only TCRdb's listed CDR3 is given. The chain has TRBV2 and TRBJ1-4; TRBD1 is taken as the D call from the table, unchecked against the DNA. The CDR3 adds up to 11 amino acids, both ends counted. Per the germline V gene, CDR1 is SNHLY and CDR2 is FYNNEI. The chain's CDR3 is CASKEGGRLIL.

J is TRBJ1-4 and V is TRBV7-2; D unclear. V was clipped by 9 bases and J by 4 bases, with 15 bases between them. Germline assignment: CDR1 SGHTA and CDR2 FQGNSA. There are 14 residues in the CDR3. The CDR3: CASGRRALNEKLFF. CDR3 sequence (DNA): TGTGCCAGTGGGAGGAGGGCTCTTAATGAAAAACTGTTTTTT. Full variable domain (remainder filled in from reference TRBV7-2 and TRBJ1-4): GAGVSQSPSNKVTEKGKDVELRCDPISGHTALYWYRQSLGQGLEFLIYFQGNSAPDKSGLPSDRFSAERTGGSVSTLTIQRTQQEDSAVYLCASGRRALNEKLFFGSGTQLSVL.

The V gene is TRBV2, the J gene TRBJ1-1; 11 nucleotides agree with TRBD1. From germline, CDR1 is SNHLY and CDR2 FYNNEI. With 6 bases clipped from V and 5 bases from J, the junction kept 14 bases outside the gene matches. The CDR3 runs to 17 residues. The CDR3 protein is CASRGTGGGSRETEAFF. CDR3 bases: TGTGCCAGCAGGGGGACAGGGGGTGGGTCTCGAGAGACTGAAGCTTTCTTT.

The rearrangement uses TRBV6-5 and TRBJ1-4, with 9 bases that match TRBD1. Germline CDR1 reads MNHEY; CDR2 reads SVGAGI. The V gene end was trimmed by 6 bases and the J gene end by 5 bases; junction bases not matched to a gene: 7. The CDR3 is 15 amino acids. CDR3 loop: CASSRAGTGNEKLFF. CDR3 in DNA: TGTGCCAGCAGCCGCGCCGGGACAGGGAATGAAAAACTGTTTTTT.

V usage is TRBV7-9 and J usage is TRBJ1-4, with TRBD1 as a possible D gene (5 bases). V was shortened by 5 bases and J by 8 bases, with 9 bases between the two germline ends. The CDR3 runs to 12 residues. Germline V gene data show CDR1 as SEHNR and CDR2 as FQNEAQ (reference sequence). The CDR3 spells CASSRQIEKLFF. The CDR3 DNA follows: TGTGCCAGCAGCCGACAGATAGAAAAACTGTTTTTT.

This chain joins TRBV19 and TRBJ2-7; D remains unclear. V lost 1 base to trimming and J lost 5 bases, with 6 bases between them. CDR3 size: 12 residues. Germline V gene data show CDR1 as LNHDA and CDR2 as SQIVND (reference sequence). The DNA for the CDR3 is TGTGCCAGTAGTATAGTACAGAACGAGCAGTACGTC. It specifies CASSIVQNEQYV.

The chain couples TRBV9 to TRBJ2-7, with unresolved D. Germline CDR1 reads SGDLS; CDR2 reads YYNGEE. The CDR3 consists of 14 residues. V was pared by 0 bases and J by 5 bases, with 12 bases between. The CDR3 sequence: CASSVDPGSHEQYV. The CDR3 nucleotides are TGTGCCAGCAGCGTAGATCCGGGTTCCCACGAGCAGTACGTC.

CDR3 amino acids: CASRGAGGIAKNIQYF. In nucleotides, the CDR3 is TGTGCCAGCAGGGGGGCAGGGGGCATAGCCAAAAACATTCAGTACTTC. V and J are TRBV2 and TRBJ2-4; 8 bases are shared with TRBD1. Per germline, CDR1 SNHLY and CDR2 FYNNEI. V was pared by 6 bases and J by 0 bases, with 7 bases of the junction left unmatched. The CDR3 runs to 16 residues. Combining the CDR3 with reference TRBV2 and TRBJ2-4 gives the whole variable domain EPEVTQTPSHQVTQMGQEVILRCVPISNHLYFYWYRQILGQKVEFLVSFYNNEISEKSEIFDDQFSVERPDGSNFTLKIRSTKLEDSAMYFCASRGAGGIAKNIQYFGAGTRLSVL.